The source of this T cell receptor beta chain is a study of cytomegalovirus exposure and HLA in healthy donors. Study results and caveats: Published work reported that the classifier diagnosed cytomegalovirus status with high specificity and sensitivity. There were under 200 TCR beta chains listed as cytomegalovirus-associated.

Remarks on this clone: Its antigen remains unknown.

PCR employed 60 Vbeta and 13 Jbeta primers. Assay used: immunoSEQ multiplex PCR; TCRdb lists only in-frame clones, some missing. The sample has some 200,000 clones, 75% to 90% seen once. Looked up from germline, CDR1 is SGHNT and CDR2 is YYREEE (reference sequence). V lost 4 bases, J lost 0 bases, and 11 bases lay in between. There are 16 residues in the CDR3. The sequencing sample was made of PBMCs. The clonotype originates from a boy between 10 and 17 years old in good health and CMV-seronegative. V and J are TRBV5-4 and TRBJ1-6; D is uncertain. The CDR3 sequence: CASSVVVSSYNSPLHF. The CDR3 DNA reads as TGTGCCAGCAGCGTGGTAGTGAGCTCCTATAATTCACCCCTCCACTTT.